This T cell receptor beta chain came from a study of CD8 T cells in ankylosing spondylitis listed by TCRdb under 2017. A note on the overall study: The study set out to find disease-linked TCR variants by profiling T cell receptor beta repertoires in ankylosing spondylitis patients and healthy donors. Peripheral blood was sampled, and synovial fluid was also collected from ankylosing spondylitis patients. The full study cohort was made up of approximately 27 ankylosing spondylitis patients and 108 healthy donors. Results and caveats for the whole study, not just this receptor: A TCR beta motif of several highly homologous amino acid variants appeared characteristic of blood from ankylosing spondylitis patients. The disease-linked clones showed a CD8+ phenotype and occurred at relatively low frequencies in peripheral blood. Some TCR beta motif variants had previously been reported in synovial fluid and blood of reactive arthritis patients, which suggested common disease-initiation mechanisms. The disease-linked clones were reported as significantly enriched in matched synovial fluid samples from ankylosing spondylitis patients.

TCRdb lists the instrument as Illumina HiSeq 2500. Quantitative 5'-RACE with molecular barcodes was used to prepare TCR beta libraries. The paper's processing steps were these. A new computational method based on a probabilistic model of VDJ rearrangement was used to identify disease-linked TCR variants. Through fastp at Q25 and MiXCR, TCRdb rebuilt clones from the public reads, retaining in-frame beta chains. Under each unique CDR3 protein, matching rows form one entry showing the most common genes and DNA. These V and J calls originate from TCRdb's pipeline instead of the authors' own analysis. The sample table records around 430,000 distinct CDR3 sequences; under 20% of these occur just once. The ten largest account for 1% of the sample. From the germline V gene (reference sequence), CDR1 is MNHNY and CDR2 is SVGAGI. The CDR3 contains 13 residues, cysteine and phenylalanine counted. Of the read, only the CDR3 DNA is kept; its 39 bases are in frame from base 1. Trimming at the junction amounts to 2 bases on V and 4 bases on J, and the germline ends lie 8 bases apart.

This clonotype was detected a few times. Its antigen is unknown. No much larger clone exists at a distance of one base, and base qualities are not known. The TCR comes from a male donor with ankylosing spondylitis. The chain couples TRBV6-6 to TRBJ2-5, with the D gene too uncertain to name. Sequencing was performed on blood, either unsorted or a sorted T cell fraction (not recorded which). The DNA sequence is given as TGTGCCAGCAGTTACCCCCCGGGAGAGACCCAGTACTTC. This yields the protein CASSYPPGETQYF.